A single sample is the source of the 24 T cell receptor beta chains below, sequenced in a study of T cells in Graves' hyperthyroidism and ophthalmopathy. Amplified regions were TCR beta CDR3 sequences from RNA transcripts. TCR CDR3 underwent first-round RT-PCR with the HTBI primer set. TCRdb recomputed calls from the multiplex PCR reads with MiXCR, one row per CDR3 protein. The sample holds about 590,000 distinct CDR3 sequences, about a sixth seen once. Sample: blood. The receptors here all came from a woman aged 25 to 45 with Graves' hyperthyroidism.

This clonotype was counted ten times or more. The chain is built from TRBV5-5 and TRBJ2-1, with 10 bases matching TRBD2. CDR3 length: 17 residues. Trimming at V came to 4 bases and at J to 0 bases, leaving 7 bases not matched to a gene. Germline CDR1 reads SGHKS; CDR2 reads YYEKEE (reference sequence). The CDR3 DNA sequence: TGTGCCAGCAGCCCCCTAGCGGGGGCAAGCTCCTACAATGAGCAGTTCTTC. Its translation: CASSPLAGASSYNEQFF.

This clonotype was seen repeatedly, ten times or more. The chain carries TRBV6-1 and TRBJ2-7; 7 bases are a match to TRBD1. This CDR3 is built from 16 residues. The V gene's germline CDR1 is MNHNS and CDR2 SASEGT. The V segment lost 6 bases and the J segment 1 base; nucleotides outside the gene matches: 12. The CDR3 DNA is TGTGCCAGCAGAACCTATGACAGGGAACGGTCCTACGAGCAGTACTTC. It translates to CASRTYDRERSYEQYF.

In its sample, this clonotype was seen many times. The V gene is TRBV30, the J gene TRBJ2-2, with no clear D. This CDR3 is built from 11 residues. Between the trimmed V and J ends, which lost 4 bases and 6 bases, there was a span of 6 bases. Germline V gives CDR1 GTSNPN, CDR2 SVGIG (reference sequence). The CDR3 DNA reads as TGTGCCTGGACAATAGCCGGGGAGCTGTTTTTT. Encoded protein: CAWTIAGELFF.

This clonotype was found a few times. The CDR3, as DNA: TGTGCCAGCAGCCAATTTGCAGGGGAGAACACTGAAGCTTTCTTT. It codes for CASSQFAGENTEAFF. This rearrangement joins TRBV4-2 to TRBJ1-1, with D possibly TRBD1 on 6 matching bases. Looked up from germline, CDR1 is LGHNA and CDR2 is YNFKEQ. The ends were cut back, 2 bases at V and 1 base at J, with 11 bases in the middle. CDR3 length: 15 residues.

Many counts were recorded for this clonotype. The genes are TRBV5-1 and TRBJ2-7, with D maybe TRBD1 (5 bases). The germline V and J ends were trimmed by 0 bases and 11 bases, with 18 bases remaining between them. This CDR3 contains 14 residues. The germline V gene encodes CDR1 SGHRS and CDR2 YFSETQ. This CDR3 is CASSLGQEQGVKYF. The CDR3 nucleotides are TGCGCCAGCAGCTTGGGGCAAGAGCAGGGCGTAAAGTACTTC.

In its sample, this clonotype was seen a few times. CDR3 residues: CASSWGTAGFEQYF. Written as DNA, the CDR3 is TGTGCCAGCAGTTGGGGGACTGCTGGTTTCGAGCAGTACTTC. The chain has TRBV28 and TRBJ2-7, with D possibly being TRBD2 (6 bases). Deletions cut 4 bases from V and 6 bases from J, with 16 bases between. The CDR3 contains 14 residues. Germline lookup yields CDR1 MDHEN and CDR2 SYDVKM.

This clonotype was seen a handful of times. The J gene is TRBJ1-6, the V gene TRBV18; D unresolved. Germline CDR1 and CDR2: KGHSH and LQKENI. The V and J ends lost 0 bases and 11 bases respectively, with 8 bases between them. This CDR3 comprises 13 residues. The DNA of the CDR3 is TGTGCCAGCTCACCACCGGGCAGACCACCCCTCCACTTT. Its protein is CASSPPGRPPLHF. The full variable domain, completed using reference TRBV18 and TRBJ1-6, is NAGVMQNPRHLVRRRGQEARLRCSPMKGHSHVYWYRQLPEEGLKFMVYLQKENIIDESGMPKERFSAEFPKEGPSILRIQQVVRGDSAAYFCASSPPGRPPLHFGNGTRLTVT.

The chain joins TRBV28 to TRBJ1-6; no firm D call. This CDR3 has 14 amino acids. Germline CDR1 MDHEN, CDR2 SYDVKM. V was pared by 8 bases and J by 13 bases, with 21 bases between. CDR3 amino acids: CASLTAAGVVPLHF. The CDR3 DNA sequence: TGTGCCAGCCTTACCGCCGCGGGAGTGGTGCCCCTCCACTTT.

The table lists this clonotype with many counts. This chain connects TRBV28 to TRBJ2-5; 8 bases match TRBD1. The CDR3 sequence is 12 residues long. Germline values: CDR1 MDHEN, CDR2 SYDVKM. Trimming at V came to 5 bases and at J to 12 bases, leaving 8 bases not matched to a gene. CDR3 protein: CASSTQGAGKYF. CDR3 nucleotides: TGTGCCAGCAGTACGCAGGGGGCGGGGAAGTACTTC.

The DNA for the CDR3 is TGTGCCAGCAGTTCCGCACATAGCAATCAGCCCCAGCATTTT. As protein: CASSSAHSNQPQHF. The chain carries TRBV28 and TRBJ1-5; D gene uncertain. V lost 4 bases and J lost 0, with 7 bases in between. Germline CDR1 is MDHEN and CDR2 is SYDVKM. The CDR3 is 14 amino acids. The variable domain in full, completed from reference TRBV28 and TRBJ1-5, reads DVKVTQSSRYLVKRTGEKVFLECVQDMDHENMFWYRQDPGLGLRLIYFSYDVKMKEKGDIPEGYSVSREKKERFSLILESASTNQTSMYLCASSSAHSNQPQHFGDGTRLSIL.

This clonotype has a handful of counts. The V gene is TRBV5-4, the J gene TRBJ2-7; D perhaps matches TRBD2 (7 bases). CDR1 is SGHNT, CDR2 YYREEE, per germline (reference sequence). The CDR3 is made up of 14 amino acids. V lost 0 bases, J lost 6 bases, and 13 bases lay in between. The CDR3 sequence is CASSLAGGLGEQYF. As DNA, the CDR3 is TGTGCCAGCAGCTTGGCCGGGGGGCTGGGCGAGCAGTACTTC.

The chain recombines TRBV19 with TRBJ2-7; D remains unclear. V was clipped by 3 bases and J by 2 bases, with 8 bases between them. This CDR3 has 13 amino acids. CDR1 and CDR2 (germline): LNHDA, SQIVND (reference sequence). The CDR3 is CASSIETTYEQYF. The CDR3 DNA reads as TGTGCCAGTAGTATCGAGACCACCTACGAGCAGTACTTC.

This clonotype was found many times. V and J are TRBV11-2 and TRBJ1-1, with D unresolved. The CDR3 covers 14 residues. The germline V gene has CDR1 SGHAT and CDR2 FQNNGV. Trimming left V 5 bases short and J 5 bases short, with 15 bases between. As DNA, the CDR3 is TGTGCCAGCAGCGGCGGGATCGTGGGGACTGAAGCTTTCTTT. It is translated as CASSGGIVGTEAFF.

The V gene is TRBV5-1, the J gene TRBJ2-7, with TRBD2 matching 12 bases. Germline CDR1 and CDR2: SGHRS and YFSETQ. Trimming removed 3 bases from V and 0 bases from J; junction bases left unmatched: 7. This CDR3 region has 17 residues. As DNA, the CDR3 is TGCGCCAGCAGCTCCCGGACTAGCGGGATAGGCTCCTACGAGCAGTACTTC. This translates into CASSSRTSGIGSYEQYF.

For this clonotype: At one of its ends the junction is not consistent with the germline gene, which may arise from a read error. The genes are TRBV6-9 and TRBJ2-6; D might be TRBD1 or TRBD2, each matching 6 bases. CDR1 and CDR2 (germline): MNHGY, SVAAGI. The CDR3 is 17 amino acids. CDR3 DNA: TGTGCCAGCTGTTATTGGGGGGCATCGTCTGGGGCCAACGTCCTGACTTTC. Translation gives CASCYWGASSGANVLTF.

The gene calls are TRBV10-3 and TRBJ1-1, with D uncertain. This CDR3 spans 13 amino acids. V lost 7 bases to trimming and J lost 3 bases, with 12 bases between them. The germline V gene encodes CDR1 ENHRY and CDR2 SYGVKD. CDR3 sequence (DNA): TGTGCCATCAAGATGGTAGTGGACACTGAAGCTTTCTTT. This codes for CAIKMVVDTEAFF.

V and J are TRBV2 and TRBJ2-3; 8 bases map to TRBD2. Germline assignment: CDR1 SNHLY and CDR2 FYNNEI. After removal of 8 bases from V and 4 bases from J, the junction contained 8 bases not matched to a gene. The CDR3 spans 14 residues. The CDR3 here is CASAAGGTADTQYF. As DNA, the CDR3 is TGTGCCAGCGCGGCGGGAGGCACAGCAGATACGCAGTATTTT.

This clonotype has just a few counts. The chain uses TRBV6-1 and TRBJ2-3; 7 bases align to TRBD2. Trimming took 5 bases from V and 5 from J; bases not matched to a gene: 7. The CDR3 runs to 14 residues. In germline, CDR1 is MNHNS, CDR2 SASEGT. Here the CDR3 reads CASSLAVNGDTQYF. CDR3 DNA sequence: TGTGCCAGCAGTCTAGCGGTCAACGGAGATACGCAGTATTTT.

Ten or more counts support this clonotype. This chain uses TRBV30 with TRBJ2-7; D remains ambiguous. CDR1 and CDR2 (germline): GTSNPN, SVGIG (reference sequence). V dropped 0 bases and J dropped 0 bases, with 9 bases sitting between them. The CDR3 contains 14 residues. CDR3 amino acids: CAWSVGITSYEQYF. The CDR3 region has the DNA TGTGCCTGGAGTGTAGGGATTACCTCCTACGAGCAGTACTTC.

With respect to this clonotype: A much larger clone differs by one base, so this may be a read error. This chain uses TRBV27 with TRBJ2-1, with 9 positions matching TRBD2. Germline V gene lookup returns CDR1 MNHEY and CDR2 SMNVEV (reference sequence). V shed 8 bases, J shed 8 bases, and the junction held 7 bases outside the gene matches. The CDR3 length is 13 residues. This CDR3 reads CASGLSGSDEQFF. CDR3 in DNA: TGTGCCAGCGGACTTAGCGGGAGTGATGAGCAGTTCTTC.

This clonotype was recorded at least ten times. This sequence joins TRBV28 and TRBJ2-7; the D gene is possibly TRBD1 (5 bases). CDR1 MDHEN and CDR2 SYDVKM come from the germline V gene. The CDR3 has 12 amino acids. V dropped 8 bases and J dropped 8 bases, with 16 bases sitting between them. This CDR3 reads CASGLDADKQYF. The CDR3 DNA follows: TGTGCCAGCGGCCTCGACGCGGACAAGCAGTACTTC.

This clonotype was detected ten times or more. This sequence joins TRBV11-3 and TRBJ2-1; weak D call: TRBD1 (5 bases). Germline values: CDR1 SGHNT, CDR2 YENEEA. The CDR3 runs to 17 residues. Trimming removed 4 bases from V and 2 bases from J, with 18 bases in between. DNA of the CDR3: TGTGCCAGCAGCTCTAGGGGCCAGGGTCGAACCTACAATGAGCAGTTCTTC. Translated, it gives CASSSRGQGRTYNEQFF.

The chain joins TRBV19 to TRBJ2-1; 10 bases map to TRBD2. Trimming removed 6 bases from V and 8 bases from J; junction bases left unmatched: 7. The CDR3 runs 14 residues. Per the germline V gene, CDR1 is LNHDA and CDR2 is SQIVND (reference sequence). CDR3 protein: CASREAGGPYEQFF. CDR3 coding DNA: TGTGCCAGTAGGGAAGCGGGAGGGCCCTATGAGCAGTTCTTC.

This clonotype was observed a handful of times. The CDR3 DNA sequence: TGCGCACCGGGACTAGCGAACAATGAGCAGTTCTTC. Protein product: CAPGLANNEQFF. The chain links TRBV10-1 to TRBJ2-1, with TRBD2 matching over 10 bases. In germline, CDR1 is WNHNN, CDR2 SYGVQD (reference sequence). The CDR3 is 12 residues long.